This T cell receptor beta chain was recorded in a study of cytomegalovirus exposure and HLA in healthy donors. Findings and limits, study-wide: Excluded: some indistinguishable V segments such as TRBV6-2 and TRBV6-3.

In the PCR, 60 Vbeta and 13 Jbeta primers were used. Sequencing was performed with immunoSEQ multiplex PCR; in TCRdb, only in-frame clones are kept and a portion is missing. The table has about 140,000 clones, over 60% seen once. Nominal health characterized the donors when sampled, though unrecorded immune exposures were likely. Comment on this clone: Its antigen is not known.

V lost 2 bases and J lost 2, with 6 bases in between. The CDR3 runs 12 residues. CDR1 GTSNPN and CDR2 SVGIG come from the germline V gene (reference sequence). This rearrangement joins TRBV30 to TRBJ1-2; D unclear. Sequencing was carried out using PBMCs. This TCR derives from a female donor in good health and CMV-seronegative. This CDR3 is CAWSPRNYGYTF. In DNA, the CDR3 is TGTGCCTGGAGTCCCCGGAACTATGGCTACACCTTC.